This T cell receptor beta chain comes out of a study of blood T cells in healthy people across ages. Roughly 10 milliliters of peripheral blood were drawn from each donor into EDTA-treated tubes. The authors ran a second PCR of 7 to 11 cycles using a sample-barcoded 5' primer and a J-beta primer mix. TCRdb processed the 5' RACE reads anew with MiXCR; each CDR3 protein has one entry. The data contain hundreds of thousands of distinct CDR3 sequences, around 45% of them seen just once; the ten biggest clones take up less than 20%. The V end was cut by 7 bases, the J end by 5 bases, with 11 bases between. CDR3 length: 11 residues. Germline CDR1 is SQVTM and CDR2 is ANQGSEA. This clonotype was seen a few times. Its antigen is undetermined. This may be a read error: a much more frequent sequence differs by one nucleotide. Study-wide findings and caveats: Calculation of diversity from one million T cells yielded estimates considered to be underestimates. The study could not conclusively compare naive and antigen-experienced cells, given its unsorted PBMCs.

The receptor was isolated from an elderly man in good health. The chain employs TRBV29-1 and TRBJ1-1, with D perhaps TRBD1 (6 bases). Input material: blood. CDR3: CSGERGTEAFF. CDR3 bases: TGCAGCGGTGAGAGGGGGACTGAAGCTTTCTTT.